The 7 T cell receptor beta chains below were found in one sample sequenced in a study of blood T cell repertoires in COVID-19. Clones were read by immunoSEQ multiplex PCR, and TCRdb kept only the in-frame ones, dropping some. The profile shows about 400,000 clones, about nine tenths of them singletons. Sequencing was carried out using PBMCs or T cells enriched from blood (not recorded which). All receptors derive from a woman younger than 45 who had recovered from COVID-19.

This rearrangement joins TRBV2 to TRBJ2-7, with D unclear. V lost 6 bases and J lost 3, with 6 bases in between. Germline CDR1 reads SNHLY; CDR2 reads FYNNEI. This CDR3 is 11 amino acids long. CDR3 residues: CASSPSYEQYF. The CDR3 DNA reads as TGTGCCAGCAGCCCTAGCTACGAGCAGTACTTC.

CDR3 sequence: CASSQGQGGGKPQHF. The CDR3 coding sequence is TGTGCCAGCAGCCAAGGGCAGGGGGGAGGAAAGCCCCAGCATTTT. This chain links TRBV4-2 with TRBJ1-5, with 7 bases aligning to TRBD1. The CDR3 is made up of 15 amino acids. The germline gives CDR1 LGHNA, CDR2 YNFKEQ. Germline trimming cut 1 base from V and 8 bases from J; bases unmatched to any gene: 8.

The J gene is TRBJ1-3, the V gene TRBV30; no clear D. The germline CDR1 and CDR2 sequences are GTSNPN and SVGIG (reference sequence). Trimming took 4 bases from V and 0 from J, leaving 7 bases between them. The CDR3 loop spans 13 amino acids. The CDR3 coding sequence is TGTGCCTGGACCGTCAGCTCTGGAAACACCATATATTTT. Amino acid sequence: CAWTVSSGNTIYF.

The rearrangement joins TRBV18 to TRBJ2-1; D may be TRBD1 (5 bases). This CDR3 is 14 amino acids long. Looked up from germline, CDR1 is KGHSH and CDR2 is LQKENI. Deletions cut 2 bases from V and 5 bases from J, with 10 bases between. The CDR3 region is CASSPYPGHNEQFF. The DNA of the CDR3 is TGTGCCAGCTCACCATACCCAGGGCACAATGAGCAGTTCTTC.

This rearrangement joins TRBV6-1 to TRBJ1-4; 9 bases map to TRBD1. The length of the CDR3 is 14 residues. V lost 6 bases, J lost 8 bases, and 7 bases stayed unmatched. Germline CDR1 reads MNHNS; CDR2 reads SASEGT. CDR3 in DNA: TGTGCCAGCAGGATACAGGGGGCAGGCGAAAAACTGTTTTTT. Translated, it gives CASRIQGAGEKLFF.

V and J are TRBV29-1 and TRBJ1-1; 7 bases are a match to TRBD1. The CDR3 runs to 13 residues. The V gene end was trimmed by 6 bases and the J gene end by 6 bases; junction bases not matched to a gene: 10. Per the germline V gene, CDR1 is SQVTM and CDR2 is ANQGSEA. CDR3 sequence: CSVCDRAAAEAFF. CDR3 sequence (DNA): TGCAGCGTGTGTGACAGGGCTGCAGCTGAAGCTTTCTTT.

The chain couples TRBV11-2 to TRBJ1-2; D remains ambiguous. With 4 bases removed from V and 0 bases from J, the gap between germline ends came to 12 bases. The CDR3 is made up of 15 amino acids. From germline, CDR1 is SGHAT and CDR2 FQNNGV. CDR3 region: CASSSQTRSNYGYTF. The CDR3 DNA sequence: TGTGCCAGCAGCTCACAGACGCGCTCTAACTATGGCTACACCTTC.